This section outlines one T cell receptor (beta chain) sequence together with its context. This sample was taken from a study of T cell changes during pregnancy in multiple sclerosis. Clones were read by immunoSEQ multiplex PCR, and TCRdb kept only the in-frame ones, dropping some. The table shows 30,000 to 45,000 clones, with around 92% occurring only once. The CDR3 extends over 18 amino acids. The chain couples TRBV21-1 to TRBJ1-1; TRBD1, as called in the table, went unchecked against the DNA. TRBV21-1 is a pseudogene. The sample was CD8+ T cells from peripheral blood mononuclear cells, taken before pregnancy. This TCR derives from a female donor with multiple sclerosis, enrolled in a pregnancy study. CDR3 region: CASSIIGQFGVGESLAFF. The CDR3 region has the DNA TGTGCCAGCAGCATAATTGGACAGTTCGGCGTAGGGGAATCCCTAGCTTTCTTT.